This T cell receptor beta chain was sequenced in a study of blood T cell repertoires in COVID-19. Some clones are missing from TCRdb's copy, which holds only in-frame ones; the method was immunoSEQ multiplex PCR. The sample has approximately 74,000 clones, over 75% seen once. Sequenced input: peripheral blood. This receptor was obtained from a man between 65 and 85 years old with acute or convalescent COVID-19.

DNA of the CDR3: TGTGCCAGCAGTTACTCGATGGGGGCCAGCCAGCGGCCCCAGCATTTT. It is translated as CASSYSMGASQRPQHF. This chain connects TRBV6-2 or TRBV6-3 to TRBJ1-5, with D maybe TRBD1 (6 bases). The CDR3 has 16 residues. V was clipped by 0 bases and J by 9 bases, with 18 bases between them. The V gene's germline CDR1 is MNHEY and CDR2 SVGEGT.